This TCR beta chain was identified during a study of blood T cells in healthy people across ages (dated by TCRdb to the mid-2010s). Regarding the research as a whole: In model experiments, template switching captured about one uniquely barcoded TCR beta cDNA molecule for every two T cells. Age-related changes in TCR beta repertoire diversity were measured in the study by deep sequencing normalized with unique cDNA molecular identifiers. The donors were split into four age groups: young (average around 15 years), middle-aged (roughly 39), aged (over 55) and long-lived (approximately 80). To avoid experimental bias, donors of different ages were randomly spread across the sequencing lanes. The study analyzed two additional independent replicas of 1 million unique cDNA reads from the same blood draw for two donors, one aged 18 to 30 and one aged 80 or older.

The donors were some 36 Caucasian individuals from Russia, aged 6 to 90 years, who were systemically healthy. Each donor gave about 11 milliliters of peripheral blood, drawn into EDTA-treated Vacutainer tubes. Ficoll-Paque density-gradient centrifugation was used to isolate PBMCs, with at least 6 million obtained per sample. Trizol reagent was used to extract total RNA from the PBMCs, yielding at least 5.5 micrograms per sample. For every donor, flow cytometry on a PBMC aliquot measured the percentage of naive CD45RAhigh/CD27high T cells. Broader findings and caveats from the paper: Compared with the aged group, the long-lived group had more naive CD4+ T cells, fewer expanded clones and increased TCR diversity, a pattern suggesting age selection. Because the CMV infection status of the donors was unknown, age-related changes in expanded clonotypes may potentially have been confounded. Estimates of total diversity based on one million sequenced T cells were considered lower bounds and underestimates. Observed TCR beta diversity correlated strongly with the percentage of naive T cells measured by flow cytometry. As age increased, observed TCR beta diversity per million T cells dropped in a roughly linear way, and a significant reduction was already evident by age about 36. Since profiling was done on bulk unsorted PBMCs, naive and antigen-experienced compartments could not be conclusively compared.

Library method: 5' RACE. Instrument on record: Illumina HiSeq 2500. The second PCR ran for roughly 7 to 11 cycles and used a J-beta primer mix along with a sample-barcoded 5' primer. A unique molecular identifier was introduced onto each TCR beta cDNA molecule by a template-switch 5' adaptor carrying 12 random nucleotides. Each sample yielded at least 2.5 million CDR3-containing paired-end reads. First-strand cDNA was synthesized from all RNA with the Mint cDNA synthesis kit, primed by a TRBC-specific oligonucleotide. All cDNA was treated with uracil-DNA glycosylase and then went through a first 18-cycle PCR with the universal primers M1SS and BC2_uni_R. The authors' analysis ran thus. For normalization, 1 million high-quality reads were randomly selected from each sample, with every read carrying a distinct molecular identifier. Reads sharing molecular identifiers were discarded rather than binned into consensus sequences. MiTCR, run with a Q25 quality threshold and the strictest error-elimination algorithm, handled CDR3 identification, clonotype clustering and error correction. A nonparametric unseen species model using Euler transformation provided a lower-bound estimate of total TCR beta diversity. TCRdb reprocessing: public reads trimmed at Q25 with fastp, clones called with MiXCR, in-frame beta chains kept. Records with the same CDR3 protein are collapsed into one entry carrying the most frequent genes and DNA. TCRdb, not the authors, supplied the V and J calls. The sample table records about 1.6 million distinct CDR3 sequences; about 31% of these occur just once. The ten largest clones take up around 11% of the sample.

This clonotype was detected a few times. Its antigen remains unidentified. It has no much larger one-base neighbor in the sample; base qualities were not kept. The TCR originated in a woman younger than 45 in good health. Material: blood.

The CDR3 protein sequence reads: CSASGGELDNEQFF. In nucleotide form, the sequence is TGCAGTGCATCAGGGGGCGAATTGGATAATGAGCAGTTCTTC. The chain is encoded by TRBV20-1 joined to TRBJ2-1; 8 middle bases align to TRBD1. Taken from the germline V gene (reference sequence), the CDR1 and CDR2 loops are DFQATT and SNEGSKA. The CDR3 sequence holds 14 residues, the cysteine and phenylalanine included. Of the read, only the CDR3 DNA is kept; its 42 bases are in frame from base 1. From V the trimming removes 6 bases and from J it removes 7 bases, while the gene matches leave 11 bases of the junction unaccounted for.